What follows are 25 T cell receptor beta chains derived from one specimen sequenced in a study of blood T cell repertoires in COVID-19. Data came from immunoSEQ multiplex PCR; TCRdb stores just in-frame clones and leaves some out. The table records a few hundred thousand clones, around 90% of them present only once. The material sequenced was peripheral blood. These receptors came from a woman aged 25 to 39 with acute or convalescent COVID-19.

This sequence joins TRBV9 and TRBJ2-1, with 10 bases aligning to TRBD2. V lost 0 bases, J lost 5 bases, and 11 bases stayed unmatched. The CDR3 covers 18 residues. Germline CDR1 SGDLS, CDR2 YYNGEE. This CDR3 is CASSVGGTSATGDNEQFF. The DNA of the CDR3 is TGTGCCAGCAGCGTAGGAGGGACTAGCGCAACTGGAGACAATGAGCAGTTCTTC.

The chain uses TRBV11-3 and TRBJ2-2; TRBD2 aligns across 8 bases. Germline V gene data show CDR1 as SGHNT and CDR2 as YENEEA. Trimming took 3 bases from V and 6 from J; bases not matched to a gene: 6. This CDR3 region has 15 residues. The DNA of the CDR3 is TGTGCCAGCAGCTTGACCGGGACTAGATCCGGGGAGCTGTTTTTT. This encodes CASSLTGTRSGELFF.

CDR3 DNA: TGCGCCAGCAGCTTGGACCTTCCTATGATAGGGACAGGCTCCTACGAGCAGTACTTC. The encoded protein is CASSLDLPMIGTGSYEQYF. This chain uses TRBV5-1 with TRBJ2-7; TRBD1 matches 8 bases. CDR3 size: 19 residues. J was trimmed by 0 bases and V by 0 bases; bases with no gene match: 14. Per the germline V gene, CDR1 is SGHRS and CDR2 is YFSETQ.

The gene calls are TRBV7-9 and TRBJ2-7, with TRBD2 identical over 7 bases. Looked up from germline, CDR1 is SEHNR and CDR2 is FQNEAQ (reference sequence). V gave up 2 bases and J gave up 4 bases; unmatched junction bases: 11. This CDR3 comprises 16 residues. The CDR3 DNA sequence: TGTGCCAGCAGCTTACCTGGCGGGAGAAACCCTTACGAGCAGTACTTC. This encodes CASSLPGGRNPYEQYF. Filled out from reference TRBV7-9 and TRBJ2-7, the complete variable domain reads DTGVSQNPRHKITKRGQNVTFRCDPISEHNRLYWYRQTLGQGPEFLTYFQNEAQLEKSRLLSDRFSAERPKGSFSTLEIQRTEQGDSAMYLCASSLPGGRNPYEQYFGPGTRLTVT.

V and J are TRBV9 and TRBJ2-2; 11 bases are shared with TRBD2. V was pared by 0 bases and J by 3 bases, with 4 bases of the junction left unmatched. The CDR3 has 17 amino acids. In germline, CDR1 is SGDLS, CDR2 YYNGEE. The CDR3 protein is CASSVGVAGGYTGELFF. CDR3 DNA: TGTGCCAGCAGCGTAGGGGTAGCGGGAGGGTACACCGGGGAGCTGTTTTTT.

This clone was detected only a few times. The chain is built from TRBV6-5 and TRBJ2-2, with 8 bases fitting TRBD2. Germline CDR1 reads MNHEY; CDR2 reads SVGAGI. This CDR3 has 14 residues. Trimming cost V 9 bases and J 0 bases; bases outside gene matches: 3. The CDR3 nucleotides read TGTGCCAGTATAGCGGGGACGAACACCGGGGAGCTGTTTTTT. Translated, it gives CASIAGTNTGELFF.

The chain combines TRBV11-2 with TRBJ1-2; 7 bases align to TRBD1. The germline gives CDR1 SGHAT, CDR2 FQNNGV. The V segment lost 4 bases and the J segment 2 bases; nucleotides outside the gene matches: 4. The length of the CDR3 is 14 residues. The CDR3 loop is CASSSRDRNYGYTF. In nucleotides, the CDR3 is TGTGCCAGCAGCTCCCGGGACAGAAACTATGGCTACACCTTC.

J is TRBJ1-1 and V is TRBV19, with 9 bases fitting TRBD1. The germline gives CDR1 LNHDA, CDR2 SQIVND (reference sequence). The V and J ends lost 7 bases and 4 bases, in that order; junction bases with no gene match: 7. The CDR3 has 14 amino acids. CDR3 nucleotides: TGTGCCAGTACCGGACAGGGGTCGGGCACTGAAGCTTTCTTT. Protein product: CASTGQGSGTEAFF.

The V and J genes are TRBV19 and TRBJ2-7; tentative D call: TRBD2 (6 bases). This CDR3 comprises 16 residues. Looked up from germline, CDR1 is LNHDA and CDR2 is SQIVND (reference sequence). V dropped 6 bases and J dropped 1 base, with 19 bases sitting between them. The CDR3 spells CASSSMGGLRSYEQYF. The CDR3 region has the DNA TGTGCCAGTAGCTCGATGGGGGGTTTAAGGTCCTACGAGCAGTACTTC.

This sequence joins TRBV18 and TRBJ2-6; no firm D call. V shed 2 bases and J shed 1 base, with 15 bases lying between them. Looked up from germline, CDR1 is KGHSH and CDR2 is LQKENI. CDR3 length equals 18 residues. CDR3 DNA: TGTGCCAGCTCACCAATTTTTTCCAGCGCGTCTGGGGCCAACGTCCTGACTTTC. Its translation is CASSPIFSSASGANVLTF.

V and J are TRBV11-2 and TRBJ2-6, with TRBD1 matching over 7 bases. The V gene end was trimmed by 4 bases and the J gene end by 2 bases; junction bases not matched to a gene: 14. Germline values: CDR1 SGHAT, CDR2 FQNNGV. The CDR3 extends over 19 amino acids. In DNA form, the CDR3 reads TGTGCCAGCAGCTCTCCTAGGGACAGCCCGGTGGCTGGGGCCAACGTCCTGACTTTC. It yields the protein CASSSPRDSPVAGANVLTF.

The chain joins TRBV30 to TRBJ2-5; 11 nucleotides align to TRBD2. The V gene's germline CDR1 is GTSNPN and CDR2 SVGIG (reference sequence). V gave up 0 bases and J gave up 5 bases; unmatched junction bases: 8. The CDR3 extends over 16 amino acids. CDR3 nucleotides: TGTGCCTGGAGTGTTCTAGCGGGAGGCCGCCCGGAGACCCAGTACTTC. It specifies CAWSVLAGGRPETQYF.

CDR3 sequence reads: CASSPGTPWYEQYF. The CDR3 bases are TGTGCCAGCAGCCCCGGGACTCCCTGGTACGAGCAGTACTTC. The chain recombines TRBV3-1 (or the pseudogene TRBV3-2) with TRBJ2-7, with D tentatively TRBD2 (6 bases). This CDR3 has 14 amino acids. The germline V and J ends were trimmed by 4 bases and 4 bases, with 14 bases remaining between them. The V gene's germline CDR1 is LGHDT and CDR2 YNNKEL (reference sequence).

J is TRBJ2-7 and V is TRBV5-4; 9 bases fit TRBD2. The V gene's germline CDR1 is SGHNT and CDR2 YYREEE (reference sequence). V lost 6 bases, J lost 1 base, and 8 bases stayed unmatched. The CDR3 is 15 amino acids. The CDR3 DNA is TGTGCCAGCACCGGGGGGACTAGCAGTTCCTACGAGCAGTACTTC. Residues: CASTGGTSSSYEQYF.

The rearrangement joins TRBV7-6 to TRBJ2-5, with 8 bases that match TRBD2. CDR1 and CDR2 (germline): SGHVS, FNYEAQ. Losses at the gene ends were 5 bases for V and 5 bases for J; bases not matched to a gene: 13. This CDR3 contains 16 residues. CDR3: CASSRGGAGVPETQYF. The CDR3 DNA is TGTGCCAGCAGCCGGGGCGGAGCGGGAGTACCCGAGACCCAGTACTTC. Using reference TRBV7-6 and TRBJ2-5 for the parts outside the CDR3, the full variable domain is GAGVSQSPRYKVTKRGQDVALRCDPISGHVSLYWYRQALGQGPEFLTYFNYEAQQDKSGLPNDRFSAERPEGSISTLTIQRTEQRDSAMYRCASSRGGAGVPETQYFGPGTRLLVL.

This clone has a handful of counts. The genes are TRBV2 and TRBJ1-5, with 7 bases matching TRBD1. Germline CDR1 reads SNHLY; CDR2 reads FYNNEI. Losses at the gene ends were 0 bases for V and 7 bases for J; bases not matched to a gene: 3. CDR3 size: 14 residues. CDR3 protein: CASSEATGPQPQHF. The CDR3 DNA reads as TGTGCCAGCAGTGAAGCGACAGGGCCGCAGCCCCAGCATTTT.

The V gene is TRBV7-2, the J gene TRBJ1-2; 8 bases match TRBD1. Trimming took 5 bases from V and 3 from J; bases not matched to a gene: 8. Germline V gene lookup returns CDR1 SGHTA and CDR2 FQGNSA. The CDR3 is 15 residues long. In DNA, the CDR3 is TGTGCCAGCAGCCCTAGTCGGGGACAGGACTATGGCTACACCTTC. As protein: CASSPSRGQDYGYTF. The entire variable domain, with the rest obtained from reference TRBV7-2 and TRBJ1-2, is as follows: GAGVSQSPSNKVTEKGKDVELRCDPISGHTALYWYRQSLGQGLEFLIYFQGNSAPDKSGLPSDRFSAERTGGSVSTLTIQRTQQEDSAVYLCASSPSRGQDYGYTFGSGTRLTVV.

CDR3 in amino acids: CAWSPSYEQYF. The CDR3 coding sequence is TGTGCCTGGAGTCCATCCTACGAGCAGTACTTC. The V gene is TRBV30, the J gene TRBJ2-7; D remains unclear. Germline V gives CDR1 GTSNPN, CDR2 SVGIG (reference sequence). Trimming took off 2 bases at V and 1 base at J, with 3 bases between the two ends. The CDR3 extends over 11 amino acids. The full variable domain, completed using reference TRBV30 and TRBJ2-7, is SQTIHQWPATLVQPVGSPLSLECTVEGTSNPNLYWYRQAAGRGLQLLFYSVGIGQISSEVPQNLSASRPQDRQFILSSKKLLLSDSGFYLCAWSPSYEQYFGPGTRLTVT.

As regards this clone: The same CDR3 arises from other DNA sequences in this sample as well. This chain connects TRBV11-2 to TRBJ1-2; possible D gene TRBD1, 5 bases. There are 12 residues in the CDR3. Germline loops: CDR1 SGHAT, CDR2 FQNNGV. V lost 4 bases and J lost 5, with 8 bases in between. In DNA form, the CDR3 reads TGTGCCAGCAGCTCAACAGGATATGGCTACACCTTC. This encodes CASSSTGYGYTF.

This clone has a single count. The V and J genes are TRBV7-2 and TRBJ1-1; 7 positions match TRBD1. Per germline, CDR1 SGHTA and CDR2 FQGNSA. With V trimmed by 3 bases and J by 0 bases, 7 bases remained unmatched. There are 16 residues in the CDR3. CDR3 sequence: CASSLPLGTVNTEAFF. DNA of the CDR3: TGTGCCAGCAGCTTGCCACTCGGGACAGTGAACACTGAAGCTTTCTTT.

The CDR3 is CAIESDREPSNEQFF. Written as DNA, the CDR3 is TGTGCCATCGAAAGCGATCGGGAGCCTTCCAATGAGCAGTTCTTC. The chain is built from TRBV10-3 and TRBJ2-1, with a weak D call TRBD2 (6 bases). V shed 8 bases and J shed 6 bases, with 20 bases lying between them. This CDR3 contains 15 residues. Germline V gene data show CDR1 as ENHRY and CDR2 as SYGVKD.

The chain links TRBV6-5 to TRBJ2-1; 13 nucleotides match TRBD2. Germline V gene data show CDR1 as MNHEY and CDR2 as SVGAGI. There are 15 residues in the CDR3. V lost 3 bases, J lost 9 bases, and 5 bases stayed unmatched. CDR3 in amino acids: CASSYATSGRGEQFF. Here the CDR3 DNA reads TGTGCCAGCAGTTATGCAACTAGCGGGAGGGGTGAGCAGTTCTTC.

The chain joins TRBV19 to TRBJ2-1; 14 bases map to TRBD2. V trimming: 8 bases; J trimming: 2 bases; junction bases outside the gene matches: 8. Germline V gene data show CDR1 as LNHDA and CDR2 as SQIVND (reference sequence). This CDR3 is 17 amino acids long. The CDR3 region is CASPGLAGGTPYNEQFF. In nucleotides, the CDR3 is TGTGCCAGTCCCGGACTAGCGGGAGGAACCCCCTACAATGAGCAGTTCTTC.

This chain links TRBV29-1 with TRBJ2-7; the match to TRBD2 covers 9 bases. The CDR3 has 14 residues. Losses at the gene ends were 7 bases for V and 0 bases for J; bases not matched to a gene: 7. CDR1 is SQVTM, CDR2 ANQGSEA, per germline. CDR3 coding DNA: TGCAGCGCACAACTAGCGGGTAGCTCCTACGAGCAGTACTTC. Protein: CSAQLAGSSYEQYF.

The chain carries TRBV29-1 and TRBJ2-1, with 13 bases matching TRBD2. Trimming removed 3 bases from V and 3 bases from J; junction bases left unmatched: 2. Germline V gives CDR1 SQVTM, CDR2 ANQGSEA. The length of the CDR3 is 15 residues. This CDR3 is CSVEGLAGSYNEQFF. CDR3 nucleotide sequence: TGCAGCGTTGAGGGACTAGCGGGAAGCTACAATGAGCAGTTCTTC.